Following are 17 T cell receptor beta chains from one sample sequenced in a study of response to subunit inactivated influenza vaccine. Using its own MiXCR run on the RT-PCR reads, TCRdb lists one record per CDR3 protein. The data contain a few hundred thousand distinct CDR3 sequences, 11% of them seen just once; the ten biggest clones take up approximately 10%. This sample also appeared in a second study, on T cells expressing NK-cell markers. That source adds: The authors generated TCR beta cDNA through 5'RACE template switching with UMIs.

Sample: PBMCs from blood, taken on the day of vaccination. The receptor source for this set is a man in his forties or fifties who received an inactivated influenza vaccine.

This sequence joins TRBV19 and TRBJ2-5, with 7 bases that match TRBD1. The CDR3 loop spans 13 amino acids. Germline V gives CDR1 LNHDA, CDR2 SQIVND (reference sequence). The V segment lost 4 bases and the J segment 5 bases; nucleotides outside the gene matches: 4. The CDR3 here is CASSRGGWETQYF. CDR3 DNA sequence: TGTGCCAGTAGTAGAGGGGGCTGGGAGACCCAGTACTTC.

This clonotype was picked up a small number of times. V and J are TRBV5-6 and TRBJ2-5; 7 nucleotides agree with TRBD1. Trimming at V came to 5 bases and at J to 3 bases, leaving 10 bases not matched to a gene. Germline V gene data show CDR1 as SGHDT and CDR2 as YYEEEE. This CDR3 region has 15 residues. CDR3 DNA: TGTGCCAGCAGAAGGGTCGGGACAGCGAAAGAGACCCAGTACTTC. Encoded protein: CASRRVGTAKETQYF.

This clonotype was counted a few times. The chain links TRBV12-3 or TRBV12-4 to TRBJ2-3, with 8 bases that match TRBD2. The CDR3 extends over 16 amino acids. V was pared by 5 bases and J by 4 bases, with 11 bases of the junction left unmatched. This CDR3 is CASSPDGGRSADTQYF. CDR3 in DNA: TGTGCCAGCAGTCCCGACGGCGGGAGGTCCGCAGATACGCAGTATTTT.

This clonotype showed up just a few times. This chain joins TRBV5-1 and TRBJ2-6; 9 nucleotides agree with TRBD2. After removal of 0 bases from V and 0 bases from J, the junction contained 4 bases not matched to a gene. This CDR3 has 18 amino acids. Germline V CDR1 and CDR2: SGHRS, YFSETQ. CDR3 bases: TGCGCCAGCAGCTTGGGAGGTAGCGGGGGCTCTGGGGCCAACGTCCTGACTTTC. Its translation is CASSLGGSGGSGANVLTF.

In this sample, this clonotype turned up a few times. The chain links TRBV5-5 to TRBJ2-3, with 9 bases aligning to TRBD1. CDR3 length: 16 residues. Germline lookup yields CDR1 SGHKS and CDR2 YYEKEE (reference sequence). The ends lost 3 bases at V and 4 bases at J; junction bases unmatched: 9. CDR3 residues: CASSYPSGQGPDTQYF. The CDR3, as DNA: TGTGCCAGCAGCTACCCATCGGGACAGGGACCAGATACGCAGTATTTT.

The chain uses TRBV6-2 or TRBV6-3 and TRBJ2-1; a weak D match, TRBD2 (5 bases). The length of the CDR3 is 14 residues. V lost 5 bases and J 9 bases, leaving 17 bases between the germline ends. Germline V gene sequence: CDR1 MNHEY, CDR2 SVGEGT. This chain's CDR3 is CASSNGLLNGEQFF. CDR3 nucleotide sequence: TGTGCCAGCAGTAACGGACTGTTGAATGGTGAGCAGTTCTTC.

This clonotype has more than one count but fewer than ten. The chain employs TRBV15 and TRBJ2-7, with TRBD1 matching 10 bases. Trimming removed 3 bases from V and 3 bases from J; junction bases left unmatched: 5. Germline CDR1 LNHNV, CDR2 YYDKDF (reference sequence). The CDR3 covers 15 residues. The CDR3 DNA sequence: TGTGCCACCAGCAGTACCGGGACAGGGGACTACGAGCAGTACTTC. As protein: CATSSTGTGDYEQYF. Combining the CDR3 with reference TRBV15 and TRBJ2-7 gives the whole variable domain DAMVIQNPRYQVTQFGKPVTLSCSQTLNHNVMYWYQQKSSQAPKLLFHYYDKDFNNEADTPDNFQSRRPNTSFCFLDIRSPGLGDTAMYLCATSSTGTGDYEQYFGPGTRLTVT.

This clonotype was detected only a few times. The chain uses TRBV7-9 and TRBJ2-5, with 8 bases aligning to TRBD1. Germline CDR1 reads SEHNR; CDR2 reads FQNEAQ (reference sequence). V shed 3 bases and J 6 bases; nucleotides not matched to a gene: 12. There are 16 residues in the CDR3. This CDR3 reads CASSLGVGRTGQTQYF. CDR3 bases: TGTGCCAGCAGCTTGGGCGTGGGAAGGACAGGGCAGACCCAGTACTTC.

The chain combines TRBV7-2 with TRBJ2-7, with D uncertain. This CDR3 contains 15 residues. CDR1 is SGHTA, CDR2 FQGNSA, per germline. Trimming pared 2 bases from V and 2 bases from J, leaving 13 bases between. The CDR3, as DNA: TGTGCCAGCAGCTTAAATAGTTTAGTTCCCTACGAGCAGTACTTC. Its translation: CASSLNSLVPYEQYF.

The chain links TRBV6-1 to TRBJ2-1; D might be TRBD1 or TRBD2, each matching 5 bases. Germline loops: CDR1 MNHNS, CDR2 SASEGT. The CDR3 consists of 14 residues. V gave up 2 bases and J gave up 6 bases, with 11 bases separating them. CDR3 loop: CASSEPGRINEQFF. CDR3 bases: TGTGCCAGCAGTGAACCGGGACGGATCAATGAGCAGTTCTTC.

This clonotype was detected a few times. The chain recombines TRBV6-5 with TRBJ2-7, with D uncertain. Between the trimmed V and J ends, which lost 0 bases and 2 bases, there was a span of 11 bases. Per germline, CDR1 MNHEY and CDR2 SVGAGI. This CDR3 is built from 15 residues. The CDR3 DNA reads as TGTGCCAGCAGTTACTCGAATGTCGGAACCTACGAGCAGTACTTC. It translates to CASSYSNVGTYEQYF.

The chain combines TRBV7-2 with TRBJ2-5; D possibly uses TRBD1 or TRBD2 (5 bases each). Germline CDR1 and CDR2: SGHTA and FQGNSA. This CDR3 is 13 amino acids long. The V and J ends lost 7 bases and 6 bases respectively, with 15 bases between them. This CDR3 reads CASTLRGEKTQYF. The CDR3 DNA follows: TGTGCCAGCACCCTGAGGGGCGAAAAGACCCAGTACTTC.

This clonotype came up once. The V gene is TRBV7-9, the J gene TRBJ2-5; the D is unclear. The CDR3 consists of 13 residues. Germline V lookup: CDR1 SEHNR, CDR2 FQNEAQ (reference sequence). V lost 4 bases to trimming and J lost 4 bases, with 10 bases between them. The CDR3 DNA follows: TGTGCCAGCAGCTCGATTAGACGAGAGACCCAGTACTTC. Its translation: CASSSIRRETQYF. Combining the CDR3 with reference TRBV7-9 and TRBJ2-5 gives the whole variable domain DTGVSQNPRHKITKRGQNVTFRCDPISEHNRLYWYRQTLGQGPEFLTYFQNEAQLEKSRLLSDRFSAERPKGSFSTLEIQRTEQGDSAMYLCASSSIRRETQYFGPGTRLLVL.

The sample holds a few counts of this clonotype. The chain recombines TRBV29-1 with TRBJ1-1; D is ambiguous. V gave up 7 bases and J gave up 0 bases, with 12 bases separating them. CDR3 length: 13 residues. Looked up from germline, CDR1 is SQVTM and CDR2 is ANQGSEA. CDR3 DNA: TGCAGCGGGAGCGCTCACATGAACACTGAAGCTTTCTTT. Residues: CSGSAHMNTEAFF.

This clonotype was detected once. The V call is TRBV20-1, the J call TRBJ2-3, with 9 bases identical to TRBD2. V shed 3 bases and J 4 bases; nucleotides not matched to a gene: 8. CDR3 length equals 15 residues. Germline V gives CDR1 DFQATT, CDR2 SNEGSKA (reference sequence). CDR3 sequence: CSARGVSGRPDTQYF. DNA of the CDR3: TGCAGTGCTAGGGGGGTCAGCGGGAGGCCAGATACGCAGTATTTT.

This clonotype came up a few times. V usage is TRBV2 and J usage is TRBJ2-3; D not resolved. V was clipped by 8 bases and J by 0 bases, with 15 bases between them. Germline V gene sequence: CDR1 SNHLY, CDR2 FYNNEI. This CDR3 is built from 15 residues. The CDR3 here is CASQTWEHSTDTQYF. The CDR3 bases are TGTGCCAGCCAGACCTGGGAACATAGCACAGATACGCAGTATTTT.

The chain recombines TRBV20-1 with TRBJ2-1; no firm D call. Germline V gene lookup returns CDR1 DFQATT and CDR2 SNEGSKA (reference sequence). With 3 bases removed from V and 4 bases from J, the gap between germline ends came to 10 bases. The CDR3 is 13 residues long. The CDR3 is CSASFHQYNEQFF. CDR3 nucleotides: TGCAGTGCTAGTTTTCACCAGTACAATGAGCAGTTCTTC.